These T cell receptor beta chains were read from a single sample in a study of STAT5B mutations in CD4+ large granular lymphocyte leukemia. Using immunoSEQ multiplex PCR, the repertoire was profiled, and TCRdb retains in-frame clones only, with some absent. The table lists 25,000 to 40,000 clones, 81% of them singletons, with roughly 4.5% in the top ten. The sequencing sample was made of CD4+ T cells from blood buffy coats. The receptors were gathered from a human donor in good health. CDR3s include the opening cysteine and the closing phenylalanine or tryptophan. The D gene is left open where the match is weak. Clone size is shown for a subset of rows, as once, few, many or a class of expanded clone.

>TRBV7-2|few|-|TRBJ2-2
TGTGCCAGCAGCCGAGGAGGATTCACCGGGGAGCTGTTTTTT
CASSRGGFTGELFF
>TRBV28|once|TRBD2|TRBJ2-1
TGTGCCAGCAGTTTAGCTAGCGGGATTAATGAGCAGTTCTTC
CASSLASGINEQFF
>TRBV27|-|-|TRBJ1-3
TGTGCCAGCGGCCGAACAGGGACTGGAAACACCATATATTTT
CASGRTGTGNTIYF
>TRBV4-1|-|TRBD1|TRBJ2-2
TGCGCCAGCAGCTTCGGACAGGCGTTCGCGAACACCGGGGAGCTGTTTTTT
CASSFGQAFANTGELFF
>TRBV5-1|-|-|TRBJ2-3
TGCGCCAGCTCCGTCGGGTCAGATACGCAGTATTTT
CASSVGSDTQYF
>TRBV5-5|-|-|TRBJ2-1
TGTGCCAGCAGTCTGGACATCTTGACAGGGAGGATCTTC
CASSLDILTGRIF
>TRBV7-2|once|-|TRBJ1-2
TGTGCCAGCAGCTTAACACAGACGCGGGAGGGCTACACCTTC
CASSLTQTREGYTF
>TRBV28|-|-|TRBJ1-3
TGTGCCAGCAGTTTCTGGGGAGGAAACACCATATATTTT
CASSFWGGNTIYF
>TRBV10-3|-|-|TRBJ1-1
TGTGCCATCAGTGAGAGGGGCGGGCGCATGAACACTGAAGCTTTCTTT
CAISERGGRMNTEAFF
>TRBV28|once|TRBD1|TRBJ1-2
TGTGCCAGCAGTAGCTTGAACAGGGGAAACTATGGCTACACCTTC
CASSSLNRGNYGYTF
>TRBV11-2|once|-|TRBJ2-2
TGTGCCAGCAGCCCCGTAGCGGTCCCCGGGGAGCTGTTTTTT
CASSPVAVPGELFF
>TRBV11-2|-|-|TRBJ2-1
TGTGCCAGCAGCTCTGGAGGGCCTGGGAGTAACAATGAGCAGTTCTTC
CASSSGGPGSNNEQFF
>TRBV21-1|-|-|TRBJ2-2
TGTGCCAGCAGCACTCTTGGCGGGAGGGCTGGGGAGCTGTTTTTT
CASSTLGGRAGELFF
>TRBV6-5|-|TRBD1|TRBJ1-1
TGTGCCAGCAGTTACCCGGGACAGGGGAACACTGAAGCTTTCTTT
CASSYPGQGNTEAFF
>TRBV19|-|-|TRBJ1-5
TGTGCCAGTAGTATAGATCAGAGGAGGGGAAATCAGCCCCAGCATTTT
CASSIDQRRGNQPQHF
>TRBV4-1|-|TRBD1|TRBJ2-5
TGCGCCAGCAGCCAAGCCGGGACAGGGTGGGGAGAGACCCAGTACTTC
CASSQAGTGWGETQYF